Listed here are 2 T cell receptor beta chains from one sample, sequenced in a study of blood T cells in healthy people across ages. A second PCR of roughly 7 to 11 cycles used a sample-barcoded 5' primer and a J-beta primer mix. TCRdb re-derived calls from the 5' RACE reads in MiXCR, one entry per CDR3 protein. The data hold 750,000 or so distinct CDR3 sequences, with 20% to 30% observed a single time. Another study also made use of these data, one on T cells of mothers and their children.

Source material: blood. These receptors all come from a boy aged 5-17 years in good health.

The J gene is TRBJ2-7, the V gene TRBV20-1; 7 bases are shared with TRBD1. Germline V lookup: CDR1 DFQATT, CDR2 SNEGSKA (reference sequence). V was pared by 2 bases and J by 5 bases, with 12 bases of the junction left unmatched. The CDR3 runs 15 residues. The CDR3 is CSARIPGTVGHEQYF. Here the CDR3 DNA reads TGCAGTGCTAGAATCCCTGGGACAGTAGGGCACGAGCAGTACTTC.

This clonotype was counted between two and nine times. Relative to the germline gene, one junction end is altered; a read error may explain this. The rearrangement links TRBV29-1 to TRBJ1-2, with TRBD1 matching 7 bases. Germline CDR1 and CDR2: SQVTM and ANQGSEA. This CDR3 contains 14 residues. DNA of the CDR3: TGCAACGTTGAACTAGGACAGGCTAACTATGGCTACACCTTC. Translation gives CNVELGQANYGYTF.